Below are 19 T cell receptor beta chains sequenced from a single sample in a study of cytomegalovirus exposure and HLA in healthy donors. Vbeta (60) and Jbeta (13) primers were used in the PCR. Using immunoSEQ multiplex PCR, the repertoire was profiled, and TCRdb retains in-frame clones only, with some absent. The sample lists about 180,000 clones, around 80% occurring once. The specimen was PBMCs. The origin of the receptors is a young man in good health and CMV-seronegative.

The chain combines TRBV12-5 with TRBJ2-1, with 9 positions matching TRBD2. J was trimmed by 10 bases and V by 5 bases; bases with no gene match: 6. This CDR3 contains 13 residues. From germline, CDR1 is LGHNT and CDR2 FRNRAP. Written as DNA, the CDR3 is TGTGCTAGTGGTCTGGGAGCGGGGGGCGAGCAGTTCTTC. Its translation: CASGLGAGGEQFF.

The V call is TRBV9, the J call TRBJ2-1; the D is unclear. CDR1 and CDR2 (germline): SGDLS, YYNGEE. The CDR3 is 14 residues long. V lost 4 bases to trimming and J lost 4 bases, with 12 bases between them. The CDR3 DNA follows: TGTGCCAGCAGCCCTCAGACTGGATACAATGAGCAGTTCTTC. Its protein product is CASSPQTGYNEQFF.

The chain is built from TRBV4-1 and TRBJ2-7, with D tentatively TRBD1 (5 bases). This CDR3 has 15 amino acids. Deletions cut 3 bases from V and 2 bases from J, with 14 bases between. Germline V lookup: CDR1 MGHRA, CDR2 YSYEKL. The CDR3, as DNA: TGCGCCAGCAGCCAGGCCGCAGGGATTGCCTACGAGCAGTACTTC. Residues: CASSQAAGIAYEQYF.

The chain's CDR3 is CASSSLGGPTDTQYF. In DNA, the CDR3 is TGTGCCAGCAGTTCCCTCGGGGGACCCACAGATACGCAGTATTTT. The chain joins TRBV6-5 to TRBJ2-3; perhaps TRBD2 as D (6 bases). CDR1 MNHEY and CDR2 SVGAGI come from the germline V gene. The V and J ends lost 4 bases and 2 bases respectively, with 13 bases between them. The CDR3 has 15 residues.

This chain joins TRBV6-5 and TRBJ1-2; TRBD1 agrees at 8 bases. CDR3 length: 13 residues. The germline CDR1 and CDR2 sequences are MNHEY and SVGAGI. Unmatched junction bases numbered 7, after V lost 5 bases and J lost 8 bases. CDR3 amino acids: CASSRQGSGGYTF. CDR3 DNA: TGTGCCAGCAGTCGACAGGGGAGTGGAGGCTACACCTTC.

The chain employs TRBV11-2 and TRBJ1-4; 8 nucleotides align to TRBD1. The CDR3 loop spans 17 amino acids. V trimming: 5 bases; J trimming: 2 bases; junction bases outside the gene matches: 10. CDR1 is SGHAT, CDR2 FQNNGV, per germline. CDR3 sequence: CASSTWTGSQTNEKLFF. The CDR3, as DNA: TGTGCCAGCAGCACCTGGACAGGGTCTCAGACTAATGAAAAACTGTTTTTT. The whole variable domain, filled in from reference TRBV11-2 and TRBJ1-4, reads EAGVAQSPRYKIIEKRQSVAFWCNPISGHATLYWYQQILGQGPKLLIQFQNNGVVDDSQLPKDRFSAERLKGVDSTLKIQPAKLEDSAVYLCASSTWTGSQTNEKLFFGSGTQLSVL.

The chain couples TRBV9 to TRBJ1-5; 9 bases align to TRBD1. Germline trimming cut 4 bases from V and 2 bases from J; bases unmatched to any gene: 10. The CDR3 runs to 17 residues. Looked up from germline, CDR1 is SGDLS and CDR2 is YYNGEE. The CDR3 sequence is CASSHLHWTGGNQPQHF. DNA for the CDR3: TGTGCCAGCAGCCATCTGCATTGGACAGGGGGCAATCAGCCCCAGCATTTT.

The DNA of the CDR3 is TGTGCCAGCAGCCGAGCGGGCGCGCAAGAGACCCAGTACTTC. This sequence encodes CASSRAGAQETQYF. The V call is TRBV6-5, the J call TRBJ2-5, with a tentative D call TRBD2 (6 bases). CDR3 size: 14 residues. Germline V CDR1 and CDR2: MNHEY, SVGAGI. V was shortened by 6 bases and J by 2 bases, with 13 bases between the two germline ends.

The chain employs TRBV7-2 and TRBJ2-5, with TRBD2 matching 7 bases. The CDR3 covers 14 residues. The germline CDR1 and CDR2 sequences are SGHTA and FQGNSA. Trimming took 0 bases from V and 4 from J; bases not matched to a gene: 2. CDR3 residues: CASSLAGGRETQYF. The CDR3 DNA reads TGTGCCAGCAGCTTAGCGGGGGGGAGAGAGACCCAGTACTTC. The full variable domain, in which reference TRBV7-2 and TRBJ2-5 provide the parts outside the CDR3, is GAGVSQSPSNKVTEKGKDVELRCDPISGHTALYWYRQSLGQGLEFLIYFQGNSAPDKSGLPSDRFSAERTGGSVSTLTIQRTQQEDSAVYLCASSLAGGRETQYFGPGTRLLVL.

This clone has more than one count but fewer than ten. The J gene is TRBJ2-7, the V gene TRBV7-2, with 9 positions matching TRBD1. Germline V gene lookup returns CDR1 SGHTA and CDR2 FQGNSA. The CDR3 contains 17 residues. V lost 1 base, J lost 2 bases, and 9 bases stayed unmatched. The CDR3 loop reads CASSLGPGDRVTYEQYF. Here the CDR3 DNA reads TGTGCCAGCAGCTTAGGACCAGGGGACAGGGTAACCTACGAGCAGTACTTC.

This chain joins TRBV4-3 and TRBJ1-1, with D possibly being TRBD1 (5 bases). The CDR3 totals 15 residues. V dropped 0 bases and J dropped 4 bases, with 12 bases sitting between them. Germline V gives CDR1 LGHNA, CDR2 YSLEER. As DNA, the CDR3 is TGCGCCAGCAGCCAAGACCCCGCCAGGGCCACTGAAGCTTTCTTT. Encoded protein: CASSQDPARATEAFF.

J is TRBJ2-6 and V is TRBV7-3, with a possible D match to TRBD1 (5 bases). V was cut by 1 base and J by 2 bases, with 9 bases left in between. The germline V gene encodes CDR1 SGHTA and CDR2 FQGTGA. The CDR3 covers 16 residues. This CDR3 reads CASSLRGTPGANVLTF. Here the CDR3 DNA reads TGTGCCAGCAGCTTAAGGGGCACCCCTGGGGCCAACGTCCTGACTTTC.

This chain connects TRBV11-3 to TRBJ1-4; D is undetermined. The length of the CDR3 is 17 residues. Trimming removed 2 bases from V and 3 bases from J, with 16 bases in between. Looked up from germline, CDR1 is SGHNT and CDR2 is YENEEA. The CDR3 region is CASSLQLYEKPNEKLFF. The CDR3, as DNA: TGTGCCAGCAGCTTACAACTTTACGAGAAACCTAATGAAAAACTGTTTTTT.

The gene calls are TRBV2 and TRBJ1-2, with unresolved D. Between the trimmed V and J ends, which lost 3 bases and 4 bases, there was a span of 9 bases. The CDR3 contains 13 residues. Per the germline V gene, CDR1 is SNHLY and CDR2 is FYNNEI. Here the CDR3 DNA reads TGTGCCAGCAGTGACGGAGGGATCTATGGCTACACCTTC. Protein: CASSDGGIYGYTF.

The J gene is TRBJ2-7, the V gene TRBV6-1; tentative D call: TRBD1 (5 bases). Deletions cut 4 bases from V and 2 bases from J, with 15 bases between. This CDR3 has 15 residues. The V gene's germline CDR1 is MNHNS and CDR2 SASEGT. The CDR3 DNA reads TGTGCCAGCAGTGCCCAACGAGACAGACCCTACGAGCAGTACTTC. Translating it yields CASSAQRDRPYEQYF.

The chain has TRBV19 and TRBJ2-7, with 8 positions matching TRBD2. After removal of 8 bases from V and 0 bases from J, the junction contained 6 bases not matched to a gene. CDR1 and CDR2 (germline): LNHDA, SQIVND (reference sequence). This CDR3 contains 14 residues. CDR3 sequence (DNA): TGTGCCAGTTCGAAGCGGGAGTCCTCCTACGAGCAGTACTTC. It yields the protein CASSKRESSYEQYF.

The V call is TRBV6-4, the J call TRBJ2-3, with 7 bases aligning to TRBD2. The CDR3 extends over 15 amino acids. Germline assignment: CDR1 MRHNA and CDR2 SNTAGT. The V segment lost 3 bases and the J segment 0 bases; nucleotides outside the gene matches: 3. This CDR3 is CASSEGSGSTDTQYF. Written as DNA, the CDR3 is TGTGCCAGCAGTGAAGGTAGCGGGAGCACAGATACGCAGTATTTT.

In nucleotides, the CDR3 is TGCAGCGTTGATACTAGTACTGGAAACACCATATATTTT. It is translated as CSVDTSTGNTIYF. The chain joins TRBV29-1 to TRBJ1-3; D is unclear. V was trimmed by 3 bases and J by 2 bases, leaving 8 bases between them. Per the germline V gene, CDR1 is SQVTM and CDR2 is ANQGSEA. The CDR3 has 13 residues.

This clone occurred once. The CDR3 is CASSQDLGRKETQYF. CDR3 bases: TGTGCCAGCAGCCAAGATTTAGGGAGAAAAGAGACCCAGTACTTC. The chain employs TRBV14 and TRBJ2-5, with D perhaps TRBD2 (5 bases). V lost 0 bases and J 3 bases, leaving 11 bases between the germline ends. This CDR3 has 15 residues. In germline, CDR1 is SGHDN, CDR2 FVKESK.